This TCR beta chain was sequenced in a study of human T cells and chemical hapten exposure. At the level of the study: Alopecia areata, totalis or universalis affected patients who were mostly female.

Time point indicated: patch test 3, about 24 weeks after DPC sensitization. The treatment was: therapeutic diphenylcyclopropenone sensitization with weekly scalp DPC. The authors extracted total RNA from unfractionated whole blood. Germline loops: CDR1 MNHEY, CDR2 SVGAGI. Trimming cost V 5 bases and J 8 bases; bases outside gene matches: 6. There are 13 residues in the CDR3. Original processing notes: Ranging from about 20,000 to 690,600, TCR counts per sample had a median value of around 94,000. MiXCR was run by TCRdb on the RACE reads, yielding one entry per CDR3 protein. The V and J calls follow TCRdb's processing rather than the paper's. The repertoire holds over 100,000 distinct CDR3 sequences, with over 9% as singletons.

The source was whole blood, collected in connection with sensitization to the hapten diphenylcyclopropenone (DPC). This chain connects TRBV6-5 to TRBJ1-2; 9 bases agree with TRBD1. This sequence was found in a woman aged 45-60 years with alopecia areata. Some clones in this sample may be carry-over from other donors' samples. The CDR3 spells CASSPRTGVGYTF. CDR3 bases: TGTGCCAGCAGTCCCCGGACAGGGGTCGGCTACACCTTC.